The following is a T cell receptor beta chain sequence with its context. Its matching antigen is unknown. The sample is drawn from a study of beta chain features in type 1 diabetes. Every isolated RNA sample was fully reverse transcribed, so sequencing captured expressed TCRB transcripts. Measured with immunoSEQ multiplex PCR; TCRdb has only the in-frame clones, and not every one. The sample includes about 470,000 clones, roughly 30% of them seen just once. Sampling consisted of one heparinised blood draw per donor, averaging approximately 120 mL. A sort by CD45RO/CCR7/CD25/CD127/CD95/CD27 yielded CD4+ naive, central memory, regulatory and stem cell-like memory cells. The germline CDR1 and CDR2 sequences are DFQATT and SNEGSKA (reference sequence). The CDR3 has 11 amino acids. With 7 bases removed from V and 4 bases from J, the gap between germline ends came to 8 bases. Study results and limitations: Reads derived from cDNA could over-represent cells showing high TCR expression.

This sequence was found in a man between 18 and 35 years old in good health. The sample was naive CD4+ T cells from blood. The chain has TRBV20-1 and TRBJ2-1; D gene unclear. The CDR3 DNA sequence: TGCAGTGTTGTTGTATACAATGAGCAGTTCTTC. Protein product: CSVVVYNEQFF.